The present T cell receptor beta chain was sequenced within a study of T cell responses to AZD1222 COVID-19 vaccine (dated by TCRdb to the early 2020s). Study-wide context: AZD1222 recipients given second doses at about 4 weeks or at about 12 weeks were pooled, since spike-specific TCR depth and breadth were not found to differ between the two schedules. Trial participants were enrolled into age subgroups of 18-55, 56-69 and 70-plus years, which contained approximately 150, 28 and 58 TCR-sequenced participants, respectively. A total of under 250 trial participants underwent TCR sequencing, of whom some 200 had received two doses of AZD1222 and around 25 had received two doses of the MenACWY control vaccine. Results and caveats for the whole study, not just this receptor: CD4 TCRs associated with the vaccine covered the entire spike protein, and the dominant responses were in regions 160-218 and 743-854. Reportedly, almost half of the unique spike-specific TCRs recognized epitopes lying outside the regions that are mutated in the B.1.351 and B.1.1.7 variants. After two AZD1222 doses, both the breadth and the depth of spike-specific TCRs were significantly higher than at day 0 and than in MenACWY recipients. Participants were mostly white British and included more females than males, and it was suggested by the authors that clonal diversity may have been underestimated. In the small 56-69-year group, the increase in depth fell short of significance, most likely because of low power. Because no day 14 peak-response samples were available, the repertoires could be characterized only after the peak T cell response. Conclusions about previously exposed vaccinees are limited, since just 6 or 7 AZD1222 recipients were seropositive for SARS-CoV-2 at baseline.

Note on this clone: Its recognized antigen is unknown. Base qualities are not at hand, and no much larger clone is one base apart.

The germline V gene (reference sequence) supplies CDR1 SGHKS and CDR2 YYEKEE. The germline V and J ends show losses of 1 base and 1 base respectively, and no gene match explains 3 bases of the junction. The cysteine opens and the phenylalanine closes a CDR3 of 15 amino acids. This entry keeps only the CDR3 DNA: 45 bases, framed from base 1. The CDR3 regions of human TCRbeta chains were analyzed by immunosequencing. In the paper's pipeline: TCRs in the repertoires were matched against a reference library of SARS-CoV-2-specific TCRs that had been generated with the MIRA antigen-specificity platform. Breadth was defined as the fraction of unique TCRs that were SARS-CoV-2-associated, and depth was defined as the fraction of total T cells that were SARS-CoV-2-associated. Each spike-specific TCR was assigned to its reactive spike region and to a CD4 or CD8 class using the MIRA data. Log10-transformed breadth and depth values were compared by one-way ANOVA with Sidak's multiple comparisons tests. Sourced from immuneACCESS, this table was stored by TCRdb with only in-frame sequences that have V and J called. A share of the clones is absent; for the studies checked, an unresolved V gene accounts for under half, and the remainder has no known explanation. The DNA gave D and trimming, while V, J and clone size come from that table. Recorded for this sample are about 72,000 clones; roughly 91% of them occurred a single time. Jointly, the top ten make up nearly 25% of the sample.

The sample's time point, from its label and the paper: baseline before first vaccination. Vaccinee samples were obtained from the UK trials COV001 and COV002, which included a single-blind randomized controlled phase 2/3 trial of AZD1222 (ChAdOx1 nCoV-19) in healthy adults. For TCRbeta chain sequencing, PBMC samples from trial participants were taken at day 0 and at day 28 after the second dose. The source material was peripheral blood, sampled on day 0 of AZD1222 vaccination. This clonotype was sampled from an adult in good health. The V gene is TRBV5-5 and the J gene is TRBJ1-1; a stretch of 8 junction bases matches TRBD1. CDR3 protein: CASSLYGQGNTEAFF. The nucleotide sequence is TGTGCCAGCAGCTTGTACGGACAGGGGAACACTGAAGCTTTCTTT.